What follows is one T cell receptor beta chain and its context. What it binds is unknown. The data were obtained in a study of OX40 agonist ivuxolimab in advanced cancers. Anyone with autoimmune disease history or systemic immunosuppression was excluded. Drawing of blood for sampling happened at baseline, at cycle 4 day 1, and at cycle 7 day 1. The CDR3 runs 15 residues. With 1 base removed from V and 1 base from J, the gap between germline ends came to 10 bases. The germline V gene encodes CDR1 LNHDA and CDR2 SQIVND (reference sequence). TCRdb's copy holds only in-frame clones and misses some; the assay was immunoSEQ multiplex PCR. The data hold over 100,000 clones, with roughly nine tenths observed a single time. Whole-study findings and limits: CD4+ and CD8+ T cells in blood underwent clonal expansion by week 6 at 0.1 to 3.0 mg/kg.

The sample was CD4+ or CD8+ T cells sorted from blood, taken in a trial of the OX40 agonist ivuxolimab. The V and J genes are TRBV19 and TRBJ1-2; the D gene is possibly TRBD1 (6 bases). The TCR originated in an adult with an advanced solid tumor such as melanoma, head and neck, liver or kidney cancer. CDR3: CASSIVGQLNYGYTF. CDR3 DNA sequence: TGTGCCAGTAGTATAGTAGGACAGCTTAACTATGGCTACACCTTC.